This T cell receptor (beta chain) appears in the sequencing data of a study of human T cells and chemical hapten exposure. Study at large: Alopecia areata, totalis or universalis was found in mostly female patients.

This clonotype was counted only a few times. Its antigen remains unidentified. One entry per CDR3 protein results from TCRdb running MiXCR on the RACE reads. The data show 150,000 to 200,000 distinct CDR3 sequences, 20% to 25% seen once. Trimming removed 4 bases from V and 0 bases from J, with 10 bases in between. Germline V gene lookup returns CDR1 MNHEY and CDR2 SMNVEV (reference sequence). This CDR3 spans 15 amino acids. Findings of the study overall: No alteration of TCRs above 1 in 1000 frequency was seen with DPC sensitization.

Indicated time point: patch test 1, 2 weeks after DPC sensitization. Treatment specified: therapeutic diphenylcyclopropenone sensitization with weekly scalp DPC. This receptor was identified in a woman in her forties or fifties with alopecia areata. Some clones in this sample may be carry-over from other donors' samples. Here the sequenced sample was whole blood, taken in connection with sensitization to the hapten diphenylcyclopropenone (DPC). The rearrangement links TRBV27 to TRBJ1-5; a weak D match, TRBD1 (6 bases). CDR3 sequence (DNA): TGTGCCAGCAGTTCGGGACAATATAGCAATCAGCCCCAGCATTTT. Translation: CASSSGQYSNQPQHF.